Listed below are T cell receptor beta chains from one sample, sequenced in a study of post-analysis software for immune sequencing data. Via MiXCR, TCRdb re-called the PCR reads, giving one row per CDR3 protein. The sample contains about 680,000 distinct CDR3 sequences, approximately 60% of which appear only once. The sequenced sample was blood. The source of these receptors is a girl aged 2 to 9 with multiple sclerosis. CDR3s include the opening cysteine and the closing phenylalanine or tryptophan. Fields, in order: J gene, V gene, CDR3 protein.

TRBJ2-1,TRBV20-1,CSARDLGREVNEQFF
TRBJ2-5,TRBV5-1,CASSWAGGPETQYF
TRBJ2-1,TRBV7-9,CASSWVETAFYNEQFF
TRBJ2-1,TRBV6-6,CASSYKGQLYNEQFF
.,TRBV7-9,CASGLTETQYF
TRBJ2-7,TRBV6-5,CASSYFVVAGGKGDEQYF
.,TRBV10-3,CAISGHDSGSYEQYF
TRBJ2-5,TRBV12-3/TRBV12-4,CASTRLAGETQYF
TRBJ2-1,TRBV6-1,CASSGGLEYNEQFF
TRBJ2-1,TRBV6-2/TRBV6-3,CASYSSGGAIEQFF
TRBJ2-1,TRBV7-2,CASSLEARWSGEQFF
.,TRBV6-2/TRBV6-3,CASRETGTGDGSEQYF
TRBJ2-2,TRBV12-3/TRBV12-4,CASSLKLGTGELFF
TRBJ2-3,TRBV7-3,CASSLSGSKSDTQYF
TRBJ1-2,TRBV3-1,CASSQGPDSYGYTF
TRBJ2-1,TRBV20-1,CSVWGKKGNEQFF
TRBJ2-7,TRBV7-7,CASSPPGGLEQYF
TRBJ2-1,TRBV5-1,CASSFQRLAGGNEQFF
TRBJ2-1,TRBV7-3,CASRGPGTGDNEQFF
TRBJ2-1,TRBV13,CASRRVYNEQFF
TRBJ2-2,TRBV4-1,CASSQLKQTGELFF
.,TRBV5-1,CASSLMGVGASSQETQYF
TRBJ2-1,TRBV29-1,CSVSGSNEQFF
TRBJ2-5,TRBV25-1,CASSDSTGGIQETQYF
TRBJ1-4,TRBV5-5,CASSLEGADEKLFF
TRBJ2-3,TRBV14,CASSQILPDTQYF
TRBJ2-5,TRBV7-2,CASSMGLTPYTQYF
TRBJ2-3,TRBV12-3/TRBV12-4,CASSPPETGWTDAQYF
TRBJ2-1,TRBV20-1,CSARDLLAGSAEQFF
TRBJ1-1,TRBV5-1,CASSSRTDTLGTEAFF
TRBJ2-6,TRBV10-3,CAAKSGRERSGANVLTF
TRBJ2-6,TRBV5-1,CASSVGTGGNGANVLTF
TRBJ2-5,TRBV6-1,CASSDGVSGTQYF
TRBJ1-2,TRBV6-6,CASSGRVSDGYTF
TRBJ2-1,TRBV7-2,CASSLDSGDYNEQFF
.,TRBV20-1,CSAGQGRSEETQYF
.,TRBV2,CASSDGGRETQYF
TRBJ2-5,TRBV29-1,CSVDWQVTQYF
TRBJ2-1,TRBV12-3/TRBV12-4,CASTVDYPPNEQFF
TRBJ2-4,TRBV4-2,CASSQDQLAGALTKNIQYF
TRBJ2-1,TRBV7-9,CASSEPNEQFF
TRBJ2-6,TRBV6-5,CASSPGLSGANVLTF
TRBJ2-3,TRBV12-3/TRBV12-4,CASSPHRGAGRTDTQYF
TRBJ2-1,TRBV6-2/TRBV6-3,CASSYGTSGGLNEQFF
TRBJ2-3,TRBV7-6,CASSLSAFRLAGFPDTQYF
TRBJ1-5,TRBV21-1,CASSIGEGVKQPQHF
TRBJ2-1,TRBV30,CAWTSGRKYEQFF
TRBJ2-1,TRBV3-1,CASSVTGDAYNEQFF
TRBJ1-1,TRBV29-1,CSVDVLQALGAFF